This TCR beta chain was retrieved from a study of blood T cell repertoires in COVID-19. Looking at the study overall: Samples came from the United States, Italy and Spain, spanning acute and convalescent COVID-19. In each case, the material was cDNA or gDNA derived from T cells, B-cell-depleted T cells, or PBMCs.

As handled by the study authors: Amplification with reference gene primers provided the estimates of nucleated cell counts. Produced via immunoSEQ multiplex PCR; TCRdb's table is partial and in-frame only. That table is the source of V, J and clone size, and D and trimming were worked out from the DNA. Among approximately 30,000 clones, 93% were seen once, and the ten largest hold 4.5% to 6.5%. This clone has just one count. Relative to the germline gene, one junction end is altered; a read error may explain this. The CDR3 consists of 14 residues. The V gene's germline CDR1 is MNHEY and CDR2 SVGEGT. The sequence was obtained from a human donor in a cohort sampled during active COVID-19. Sample: peripheral blood. This chain joins TRBV6-2 or TRBV6-3 and TRBJ1-4; 8 bases are shared with TRBD1. CDR3 sequence (DNA): TGTGCCAGCAGTTTCCCGGGGACAGGTGGAAACCTGCTTTTT. It codes for CASSFPGTGGNLLF.